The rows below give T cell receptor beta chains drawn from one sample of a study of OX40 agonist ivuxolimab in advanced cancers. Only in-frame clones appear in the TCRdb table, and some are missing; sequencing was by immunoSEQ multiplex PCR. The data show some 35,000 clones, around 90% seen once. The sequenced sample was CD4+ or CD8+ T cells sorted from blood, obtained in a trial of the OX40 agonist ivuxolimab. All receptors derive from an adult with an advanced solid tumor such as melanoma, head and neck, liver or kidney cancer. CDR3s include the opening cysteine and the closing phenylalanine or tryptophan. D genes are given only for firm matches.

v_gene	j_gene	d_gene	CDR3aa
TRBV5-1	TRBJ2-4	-	CASSVAPGLAKNIQYF
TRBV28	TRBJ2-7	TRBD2	CASSLAEPYEQYF
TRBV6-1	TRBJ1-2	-	CASSEVGWGTIYGYTF
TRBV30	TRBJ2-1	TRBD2	CAWSRNSGRWSSYNEQFF
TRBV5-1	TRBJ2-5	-	CASSLAGQEETQYF
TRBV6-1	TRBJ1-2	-	CASSEGVRDYGYTF
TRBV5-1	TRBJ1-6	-	CASSPGTANSPLHF
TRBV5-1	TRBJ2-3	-	CASRRSTGVYTTQYF
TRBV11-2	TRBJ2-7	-	CASSPEGVWSYEQYF
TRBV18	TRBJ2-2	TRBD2	CASSPELAGFGELFF
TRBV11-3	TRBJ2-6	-	CASGPNGANVLTF
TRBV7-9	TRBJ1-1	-	CASSPMSTEAFF
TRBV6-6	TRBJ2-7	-	CASSIGPRGTYEQYF
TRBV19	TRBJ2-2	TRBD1	CASRGQGSTGELFF
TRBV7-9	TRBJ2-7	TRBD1	CASSLGTGTGRYEQYF
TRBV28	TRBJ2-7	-	CASSPTPFTGRGYEQYF
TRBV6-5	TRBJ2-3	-	CASSPTGTHTQYF
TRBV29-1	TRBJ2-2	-	CSVEGGGLTGELFF
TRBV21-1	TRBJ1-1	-	CAFLEEGWTEAFF
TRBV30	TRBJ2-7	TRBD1	CAWSVGGQTYEQYF
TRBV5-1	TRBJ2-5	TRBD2	CASSLASLAGGMETQYF
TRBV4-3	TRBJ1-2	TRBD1	CASSQQGQGALLGGYTF
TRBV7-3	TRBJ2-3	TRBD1	CASSLMTGGTDTQYF
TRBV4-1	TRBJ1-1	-	CASNNFWQDEAFF
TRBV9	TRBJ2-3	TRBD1	CASSVRDRVTDTQYF
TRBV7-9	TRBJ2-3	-	CASSLGSGTSTDTQYF
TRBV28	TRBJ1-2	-	CASSTSFSGYTF
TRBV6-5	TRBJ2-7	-	CASSPPGLSRPEQYF
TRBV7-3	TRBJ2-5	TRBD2	CASSQGLAGGPETQYF
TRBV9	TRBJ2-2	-	CASSATGELFF
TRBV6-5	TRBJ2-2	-	CASRVQGTGELFF
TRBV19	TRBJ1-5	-	CASSFRDGFNQPQHF
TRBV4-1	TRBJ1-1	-	CASSHGVRTRSTEAFF
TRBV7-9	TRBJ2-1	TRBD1	CASSPPGQGGYNEQFF
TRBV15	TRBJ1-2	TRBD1	CATSRETGAYGYTF
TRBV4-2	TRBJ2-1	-	CASSQGGTKNNEQFF
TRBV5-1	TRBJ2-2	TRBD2	CASSLIASGSGELFF
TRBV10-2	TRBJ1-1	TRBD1	CAIKPTGGESMNTEAFF
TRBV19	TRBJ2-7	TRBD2	CASSITITAGATYEQYF
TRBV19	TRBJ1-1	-	CASSVQIGDPLNTEAFF
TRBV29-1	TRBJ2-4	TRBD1	CSVAGGFAKNIQYF
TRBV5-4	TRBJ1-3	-	CASSLAGPGNTIYF
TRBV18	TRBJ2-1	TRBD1	CASSPLEGTGLYNEQFF
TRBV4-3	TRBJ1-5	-	CASSQRVSQPQHF
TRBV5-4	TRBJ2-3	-	CASSLIGKGTDTQYF
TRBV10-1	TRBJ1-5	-	CASSGDGEPQHF
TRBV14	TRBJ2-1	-	CASREGGLGNEQFF
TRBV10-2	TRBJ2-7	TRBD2	CASSAGAGGYEQYF
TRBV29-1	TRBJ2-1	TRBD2	CSVDVYGRAGVSNEQFF